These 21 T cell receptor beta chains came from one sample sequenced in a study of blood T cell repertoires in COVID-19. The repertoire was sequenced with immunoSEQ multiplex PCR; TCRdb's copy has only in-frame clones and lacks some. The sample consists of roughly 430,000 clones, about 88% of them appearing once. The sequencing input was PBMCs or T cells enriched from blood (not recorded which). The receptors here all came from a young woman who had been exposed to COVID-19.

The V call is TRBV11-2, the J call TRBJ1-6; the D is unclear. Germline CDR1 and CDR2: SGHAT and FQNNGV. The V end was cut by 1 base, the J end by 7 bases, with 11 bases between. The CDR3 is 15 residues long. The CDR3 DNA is TGTGCCAGCAGCTTAGTCCCCCAGTTAAATTCACCCCTCCACTTT. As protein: CASSLVPQLNSPLHF.

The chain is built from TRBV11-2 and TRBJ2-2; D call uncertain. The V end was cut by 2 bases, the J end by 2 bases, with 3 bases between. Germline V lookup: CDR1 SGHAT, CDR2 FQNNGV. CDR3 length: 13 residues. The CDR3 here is CASSLQNTGELFF. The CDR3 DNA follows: TGTGCCAGCAGCTTACAAAACACCGGGGAGCTGTTTTTT.

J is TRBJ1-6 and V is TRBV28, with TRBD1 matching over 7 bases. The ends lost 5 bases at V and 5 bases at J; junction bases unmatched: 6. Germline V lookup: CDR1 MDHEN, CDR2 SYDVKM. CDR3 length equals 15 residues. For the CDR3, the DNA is TGTGCCAGCAGTATAAAACAGGGGAATAATTCACCCCTCCACTTT. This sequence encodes CASSIKQGNNSPLHF.

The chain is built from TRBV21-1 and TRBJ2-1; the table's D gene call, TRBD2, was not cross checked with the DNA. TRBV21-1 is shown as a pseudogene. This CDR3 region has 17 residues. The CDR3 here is CASSKGVVAGAVYEQFF. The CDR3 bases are TGTGCCAGCAGCAAAGGGGTCGTAGCGGGAGCTGTCTATGAGCAGTTCTTC.

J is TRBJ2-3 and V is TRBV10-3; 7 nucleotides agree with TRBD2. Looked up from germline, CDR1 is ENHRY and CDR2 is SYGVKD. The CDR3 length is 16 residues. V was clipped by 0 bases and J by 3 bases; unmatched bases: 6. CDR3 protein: CAISESVGRGTDTQYF. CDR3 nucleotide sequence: TGTGCCATCAGTGAGTCGGTGGGGAGGGGTACAGATACGCAGTATTTT.

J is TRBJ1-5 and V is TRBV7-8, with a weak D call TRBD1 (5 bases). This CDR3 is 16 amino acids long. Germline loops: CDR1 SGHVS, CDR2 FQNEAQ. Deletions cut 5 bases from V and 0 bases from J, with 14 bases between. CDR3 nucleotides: TGTGCCAGCAGCAGGACACACCAATATAGCAATCAGCCCCAGCATTTT. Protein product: CASSRTHQYSNQPQHF. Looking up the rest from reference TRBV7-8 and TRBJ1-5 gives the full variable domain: GAGVSQSPRYKVAKRGQDVALRCDPISGHVSLFWYQQALGQGPEFLTYFQNEAQLDKSGLPSDRFFAERPEGSVSTLKIQRTQQEDSAVYLCASSRTHQYSNQPQHFGDGTRLSIL.

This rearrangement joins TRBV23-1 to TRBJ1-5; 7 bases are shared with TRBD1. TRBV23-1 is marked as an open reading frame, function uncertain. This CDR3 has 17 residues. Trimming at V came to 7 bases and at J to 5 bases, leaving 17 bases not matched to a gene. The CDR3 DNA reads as TGCGCCAGCACCCCCGCCCCCAAGACAGGGCTAGATCAGCCCCAGCATTTT. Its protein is CASTPAPKTGLDQPQHF.

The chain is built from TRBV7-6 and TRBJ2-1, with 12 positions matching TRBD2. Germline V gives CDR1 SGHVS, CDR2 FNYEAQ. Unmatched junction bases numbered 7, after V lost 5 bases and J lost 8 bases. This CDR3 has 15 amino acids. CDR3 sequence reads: CASSPTSGSTYEQFF. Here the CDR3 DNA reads TGTGCCAGCAGCCCGACTAGCGGGAGCACGTATGAGCAGTTCTTC.

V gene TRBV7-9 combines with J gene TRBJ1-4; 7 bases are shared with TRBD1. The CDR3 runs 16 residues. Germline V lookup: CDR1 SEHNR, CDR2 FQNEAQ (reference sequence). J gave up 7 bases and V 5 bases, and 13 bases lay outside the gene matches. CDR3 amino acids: CASSARQGFDGEKLFF. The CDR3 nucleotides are TGTGCCAGCAGCGCACGACAGGGCTTTGATGGTGAAAAACTGTTTTTT.

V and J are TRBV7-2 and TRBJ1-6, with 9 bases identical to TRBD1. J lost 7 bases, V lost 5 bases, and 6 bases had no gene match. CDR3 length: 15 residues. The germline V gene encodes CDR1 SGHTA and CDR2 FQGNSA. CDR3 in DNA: TGTGCCAGCAGCCGCGGACAGGGGAGGAATTCACCCCTCCACTTT. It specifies CASSRGQGRNSPLHF.

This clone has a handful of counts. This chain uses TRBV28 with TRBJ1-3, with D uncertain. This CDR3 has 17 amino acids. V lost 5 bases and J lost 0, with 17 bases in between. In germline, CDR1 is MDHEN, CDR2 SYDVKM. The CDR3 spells CASSVPGLLTSGNTIYF. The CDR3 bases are TGTGCCAGCAGTGTACCGGGTCTTTTGACCTCTGGAAACACCATATATTTT. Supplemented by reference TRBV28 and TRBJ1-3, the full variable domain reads DVKVTQSSRYLVKRTGEKVFLECVQDMDHENMFWYRQDPGLGLRLIYFSYDVKMKEKGDIPEGYSVSREKKERFSLILESASTNQTSMYLCASSVPGLLTSGNTIYFGEGSWLTVV.

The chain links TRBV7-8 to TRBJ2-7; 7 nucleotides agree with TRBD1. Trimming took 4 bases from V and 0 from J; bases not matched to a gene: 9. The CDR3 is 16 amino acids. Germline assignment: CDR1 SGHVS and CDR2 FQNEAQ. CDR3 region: CASSSPPGQISYEQYF. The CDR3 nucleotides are TGTGCCAGCAGCTCCCCTCCGGGACAGATCTCCTACGAGCAGTACTTC.

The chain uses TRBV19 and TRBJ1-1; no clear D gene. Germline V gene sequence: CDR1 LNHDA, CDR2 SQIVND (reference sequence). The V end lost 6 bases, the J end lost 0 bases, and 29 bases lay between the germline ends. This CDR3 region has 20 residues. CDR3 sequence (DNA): TGTGCCAGTAGGGATCTATTTAATCTGGACGGACGCGGGTTGAACACTGAAGCTTTCTTT. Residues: CASRDLFNLDGRGLNTEAFF.

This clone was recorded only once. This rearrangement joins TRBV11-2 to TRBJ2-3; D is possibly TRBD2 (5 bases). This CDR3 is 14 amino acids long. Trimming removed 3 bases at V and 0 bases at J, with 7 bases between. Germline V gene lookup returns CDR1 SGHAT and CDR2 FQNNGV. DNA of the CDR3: TGTGCCAGCAGCTTGAGCGGAAGCACAGATACGCAGTATTTT. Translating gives CASSLSGSTDTQYF.

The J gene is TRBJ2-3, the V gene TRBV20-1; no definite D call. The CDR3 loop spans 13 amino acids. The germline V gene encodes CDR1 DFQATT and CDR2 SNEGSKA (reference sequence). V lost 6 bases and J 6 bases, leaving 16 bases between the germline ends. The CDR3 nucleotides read TGCAGTGCCAGTCGTTCACCCCAGGATACGCAGTATTTT. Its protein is CSASRSPQDTQYF.

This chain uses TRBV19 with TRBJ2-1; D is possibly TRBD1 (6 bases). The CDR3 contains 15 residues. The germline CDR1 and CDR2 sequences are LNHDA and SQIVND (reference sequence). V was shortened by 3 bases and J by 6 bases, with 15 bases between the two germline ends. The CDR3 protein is CASSIGQRGINEQFF. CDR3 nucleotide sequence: TGTGCCAGTAGTATCGGACAGCGAGGGATCAATGAGCAGTTCTTC. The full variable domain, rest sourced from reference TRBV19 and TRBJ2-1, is DGGITQSPKYLFRKEGQNVTLSCEQNLNHDAMYWYRQDPGQGLRLIYYSQIVNDFQKGDIAEGYSVSREKKESFPLTVTSAQKNPTAFYLCASSIGQRGINEQFFGPGTRLTVL.

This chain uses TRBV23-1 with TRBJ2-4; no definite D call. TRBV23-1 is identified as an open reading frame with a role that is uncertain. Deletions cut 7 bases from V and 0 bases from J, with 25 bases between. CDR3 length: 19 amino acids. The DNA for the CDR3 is TGCGCCAGCAATCCCGTAAACAGCCGAGTAACCCTAGCCAAAAACATTCAGTACTTC. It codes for CASNPVNSRVTLAKNIQYF.

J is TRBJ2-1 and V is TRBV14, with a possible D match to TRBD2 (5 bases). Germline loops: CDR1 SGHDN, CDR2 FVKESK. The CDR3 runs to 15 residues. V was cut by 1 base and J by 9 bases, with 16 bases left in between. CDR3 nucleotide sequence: TGTGCCAGCAGCCAAGTCTTAGGTTTTGGAGGTGAGCAGTTCTTC. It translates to CASSQVLGFGGEQFF.

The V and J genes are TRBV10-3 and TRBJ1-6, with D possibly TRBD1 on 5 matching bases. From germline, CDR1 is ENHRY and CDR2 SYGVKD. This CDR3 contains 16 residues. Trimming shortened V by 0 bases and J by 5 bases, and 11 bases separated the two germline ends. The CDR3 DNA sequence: TGTGCCATCAGTGAGTCGGGGGGTCCTAATAATTCACCCCTCCACTTT. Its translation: CAISESGGPNNSPLHF.

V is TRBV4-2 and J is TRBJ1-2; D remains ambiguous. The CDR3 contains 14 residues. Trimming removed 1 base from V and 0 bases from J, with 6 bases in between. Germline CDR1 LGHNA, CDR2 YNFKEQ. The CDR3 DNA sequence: TGTGCCAGCAGCCAAGGAATAGCTAACTATGGCTACACCTTC. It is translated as CASSQGIANYGYTF.

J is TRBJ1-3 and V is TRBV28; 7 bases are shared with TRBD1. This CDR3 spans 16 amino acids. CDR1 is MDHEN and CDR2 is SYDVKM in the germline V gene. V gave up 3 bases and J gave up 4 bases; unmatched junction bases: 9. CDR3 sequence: CASSFWNRGGGNTIYF. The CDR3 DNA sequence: TGTGCCAGCAGTTTTTGGAACAGGGGAGGAGGAAACACCATATATTTT. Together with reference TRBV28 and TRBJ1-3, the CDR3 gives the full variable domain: DVKVTQSSRYLVKRTGEKVFLECVQDMDHENMFWYRQDPGLGLRLIYFSYDVKMKEKGDIPEGYSVSREKKERFSLILESASTNQTSMYLCASSFWNRGGGNTIYFGEGSWLTVV.